This T cell receptor (beta chain) stems from a study of memory CD4+ T cells and cytomegalovirus serostatus. This clone has only a few counts. The CDR3 has 14 residues. Trimming cost V 0 bases and J 7 bases, with 9 bases left between them. Germline V CDR1 and CDR2: LGHNA, YNFKEQ. Single viable CD3+CD4+CD8-CD45RO+ cells were sorted as the memory CD4+ T cells. Per the original methods: After removing out-of-frame reads, around 2.2 million distinct TCRbeta sequences remained. Measured with immunoSEQ multiplex PCR; TCRdb has only the in-frame clones, and not every one. D and trimming come from the DNA, and the V and J calls and clone size come from that table. This table has 50,000 to 55,000 clones, under 80% appearing once.

Source material: memory CD4+ T cells from blood. The TCR originated in an adult in good health and CMV-seronegative. The V gene is TRBV4-2, the J gene TRBJ1-4, with D perhaps TRBD1 (5 bases). Written as DNA, the CDR3 is TGTGCCAGCAGCCAAGACCGGGGGTGTGAAAAACTGTTTTTT. This gives the protein CASSQDRGCEKLFF.